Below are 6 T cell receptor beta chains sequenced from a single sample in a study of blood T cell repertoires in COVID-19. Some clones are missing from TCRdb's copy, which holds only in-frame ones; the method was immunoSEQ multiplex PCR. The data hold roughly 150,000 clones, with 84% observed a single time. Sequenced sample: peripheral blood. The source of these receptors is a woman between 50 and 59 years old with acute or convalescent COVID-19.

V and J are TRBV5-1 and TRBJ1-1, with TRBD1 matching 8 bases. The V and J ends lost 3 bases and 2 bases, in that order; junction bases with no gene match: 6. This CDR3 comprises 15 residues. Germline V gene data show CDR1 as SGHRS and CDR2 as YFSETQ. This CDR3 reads CASSWGTGPNTEAFF. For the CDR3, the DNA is TGCGCCAGCAGCTGGGGGACAGGTCCTAACACTGAAGCTTTCTTT.

The CDR3 sequence is CATSDLDRNYEQYF. The CDR3 coding sequence is TGTGCCACCAGTGATTTGGACAGAAACTACGAGCAGTACTTC. The rearrangement uses TRBV24-1 and TRBJ2-7; a possible D gene is TRBD1 (5 bases). V lost 0 bases, J lost 3 bases, and 8 bases lay in between. CDR3 length equals 14 residues. Germline V gene sequence: CDR1 KGHDR, CDR2 SFDVKD.

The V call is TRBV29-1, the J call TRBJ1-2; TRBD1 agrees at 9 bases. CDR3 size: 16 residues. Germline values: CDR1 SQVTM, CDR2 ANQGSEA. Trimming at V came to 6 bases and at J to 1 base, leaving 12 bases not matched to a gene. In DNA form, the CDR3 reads TGCAGCGTGGAACCGGGACAGGGCCTTTATAACTATGGCTACACCTTC. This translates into CSVEPGQGLYNYGYTF.

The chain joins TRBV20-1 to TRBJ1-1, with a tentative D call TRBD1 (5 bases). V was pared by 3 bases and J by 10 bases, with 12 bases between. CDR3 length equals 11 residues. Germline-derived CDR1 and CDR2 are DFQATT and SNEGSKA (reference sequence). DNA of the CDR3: TGCAGTGCTAGGTTGTTTCAGGGAGCTTTCTTT. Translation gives CSARLFQGAFF.

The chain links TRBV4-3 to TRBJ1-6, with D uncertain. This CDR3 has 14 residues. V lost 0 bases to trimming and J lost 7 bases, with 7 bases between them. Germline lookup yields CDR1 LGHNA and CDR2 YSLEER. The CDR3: CASSQDSRNSPLHF. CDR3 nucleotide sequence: TGCGCCAGCAGCCAAGACTCTCGGAATTCACCCCTCCACTTT.

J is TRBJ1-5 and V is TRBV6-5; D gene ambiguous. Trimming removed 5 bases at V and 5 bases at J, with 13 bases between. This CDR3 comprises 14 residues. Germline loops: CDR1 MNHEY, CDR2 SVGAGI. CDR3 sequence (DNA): TGTGCCAGCAGTCCCGGACGGGAATATCAGCCCCAGCATTTT. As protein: CASSPGREYQPQHF.